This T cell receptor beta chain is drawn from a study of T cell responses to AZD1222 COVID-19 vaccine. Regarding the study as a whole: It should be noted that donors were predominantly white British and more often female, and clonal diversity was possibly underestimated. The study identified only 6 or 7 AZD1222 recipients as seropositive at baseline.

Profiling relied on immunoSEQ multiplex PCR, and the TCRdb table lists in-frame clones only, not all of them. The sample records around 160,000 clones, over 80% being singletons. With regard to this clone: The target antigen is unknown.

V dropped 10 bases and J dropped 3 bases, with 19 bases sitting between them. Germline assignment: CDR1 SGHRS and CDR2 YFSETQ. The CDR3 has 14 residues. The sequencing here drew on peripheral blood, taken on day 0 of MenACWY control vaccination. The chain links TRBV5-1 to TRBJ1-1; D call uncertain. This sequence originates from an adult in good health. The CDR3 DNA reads TGCGCCTCTTCCCCTCGACCGGAGCACACTGAAGCTTTCTTT. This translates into CASSPRPEHTEAFF. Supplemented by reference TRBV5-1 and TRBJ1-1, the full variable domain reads KAGVTQTPRYLIKTRGQQVTLSCSPISGHRSVSWYQQTPGQGLQFLFEYFSETQRNKGNFPGRFSGRQFSNSRSEMNVSTLELGDSALYLCASSPRPEHTEAFFGQGTRLTVV.